This passage covers 12 T cell receptor beta chains from one sample sequenced in a study of shared clonotypes between healthy human individuals. Method: immunoSEQ multiplex PCR; TCRdb's copy keeps in-frame clones and lacks some. Of 470,000 or so clones listed, approximately 78% are singletons. Specimen: PBMCs. These receptors were taken from a woman aged 40 to 50 in good health. Some clones in this sample may be carry-over from other donors' samples.

This chain links TRBV7-9 with TRBJ2-7; TRBD1 matches 8 bases. The germline V gene has CDR1 SEHNR and CDR2 FQNEAQ (reference sequence). The CDR3 totals 15 residues. Germline trimming cut 2 bases from V and 4 bases from J; bases unmatched to any gene: 7. In nucleotides, the CDR3 is TGTGCCAGCAGCTTACCCCAGGGGGCTAGTTACGAGCAGTACTTC. Its translation: CASSLPQGASYEQYF.

Only one count was recorded for this clone. V and J are TRBV11-2 and TRBJ2-5; TRBD2 matches at 13 bases. V lost 5 bases to trimming and J lost 5 bases; unmatched junction nucleotides: 8. Germline V gives CDR1 SGHAT, CDR2 FQNNGV. The CDR3 contains 16 residues. CDR3 in amino acids: CASSPGLAGAMETQYF. CDR3 DNA: TGTGCCAGCAGCCCCGGACTAGCGGGAGCCATGGAGACCCAGTACTTC.

The chain carries TRBV5-4 and TRBJ2-1; TRBD1 aligns across 7 bases. V was pared by 4 bases and J by 2 bases, with 9 bases of the junction left unmatched. Germline-derived CDR1 and CDR2 are SGHNT and YYREEE (reference sequence). CDR3 size: 16 residues. The CDR3 nucleotides read TGTGCCAGCAGCCCACCCTACAGGGGTACCTACAATGAGCAGTTCTTC. Protein: CASSPPYRGTYNEQFF.

The rearrangement joins TRBV5-1 to TRBJ1-4, with a tentative D call TRBD1 (6 bases). Trimming stripped 0 bases from V and 7 bases from J, with 16 bases between. This CDR3 comprises 16 residues. Germline values: CDR1 SGHRS, CDR2 YFSETQ. In DNA form, the CDR3 reads TGCGCCAGCAGCTTGGCTGGGGGACAACAGGGTGAAAAACTGTTTTTT. Amino acids: CASSLAGGQQGEKLFF.

This clone has a single count. The CDR3 nucleotides read TGTGCCAGCAGTTTAGAGTTTGCGGGGTCGGGTGAAGCTTTCTTT. This codes for CASSLEFAGSGEAFF. The chain uses TRBV28 and TRBJ1-1; no definite D call. This CDR3 region has 15 residues. Per germline, CDR1 MDHEN and CDR2 SYDVKM. V gave up 2 bases and J gave up 7 bases, with 17 bases separating them.

The chain couples TRBV2 to TRBJ1-2; TRBD1 matches at 9 bases. Per germline, CDR1 SNHLY and CDR2 FYNNEI. Unmatched junction bases numbered 7, after V lost 7 bases and J lost 7 bases. The CDR3 sequence is 13 residues long. Here the CDR3 reads CASIRTGDGGYTF. The CDR3 bases are TGTGCCAGCATCCGGACAGGGGACGGTGGCTACACCTTC.

The chain has TRBV5-6 and TRBJ2-5; a possible D gene is TRBD2 (5 bases). V lost 0 bases to trimming and J lost 5 bases, with 8 bases between them. Germline lookup yields CDR1 SGHDT and CDR2 YYEEEE. This CDR3 has 13 amino acids. For the CDR3, the DNA is TGTGCCAGCAGCTTGGGAGGGCTGGAGACCCAGTACTTC. Its translation: CASSLGGLETQYF.

This clone was seen only a few times. This chain joins TRBV2 and TRBJ1-6; D unclear. V shed 9 bases and J shed 7 bases, with 13 bases lying between them. The CDR3 totals 13 residues. Germline V gives CDR1 SNHLY, CDR2 FYNNEI. The chain's CDR3 is CARATDPNSPLHF. The CDR3, as DNA: TGTGCCAGGGCAACTGACCCCAATTCACCCCTCCACTTT.

On this clone itself: Just one base apart from a much larger clone, this may be a read error. The chain carries TRBV30 and TRBJ2-3, with a tentative D call TRBD2 (6 bases). Germline CDR1 GTSNPN, CDR2 SVGIG (reference sequence). CDR3 size: 12 residues. CDR3 coding DNA: TGTTCCTGGAGTGTATGGCGGGGTACGCAGTATTTT. Translation gives CSWSVWRGTQYF.

The rearrangement uses TRBV28 and TRBJ2-1; TRBD1 matches 7 bases. With V trimmed by 5 bases and J by 4 bases, 2 bases remained unmatched. CDR3 length: 13 residues. CDR1 and CDR2 from the germline V gene are MDHEN and SYDVKM. The CDR3 here is CASSKGQYNEQFF. CDR3 DNA sequence: TGTGCCAGCAGTAAGGGACAGTACAATGAGCAGTTCTTC.

As concerns this clone: This sequence may be a read error, since a much larger clone differs from it by one base. The V gene is TRBV28, the J gene TRBJ2-1; D is perhaps TRBD1 (6 bases). Germline lookup yields CDR1 MDHEN and CDR2 SYDVKM. Trimming took 2 bases from V and 1 from J, leaving 6 bases between them. The length of the CDR3 is 14 residues. The chain's CDR3 is CASSLTGSYNEQFF. The CDR3 nucleotides read TGTGCCAGCAGTTTAACAGGGTCCTACAATGAGCAGTTCTTC.

This clone came up many times. CDR3 nucleotides: TGTGCCATCAGTGATTCCGGGACTAGCGGGACTAATGAGCAGTTCTTC. It is translated as CAISDSGTSGTNEQFF. This chain connects TRBV10-3 to TRBJ2-1; 13 bases align to TRBD2. V lost 3 bases and J lost 7; bases outside the gene matches: 6. This CDR3 comprises 16 residues. CDR1 and CDR2 (germline): ENHRY, SYGVKD.